This T cell receptor beta chain is from a study of T cells in Graves' hyperthyroidism and ophthalmopathy (dated by TCRdb to the late 2010s). Concerning the study at large: A discovery cohort of about 96 patients, 43 with Graves' ophthalmopathy and approximately 57 with stable Graves' hyperthyroidism, was used to find distinguishing TCR V-J signatures. Whether ophthalmopathy could be predicted prospectively was tested in an independent validation cohort made up of under 20 hyperthyroidism patients plus 17 patients who later progressed to ophthalmopathy. For training and testing, the roughly 93 patients in the discovery cohort were randomly divided in a 7:3 ratio. The study also compared thyroid tissue and blood T-cell repertoires from about six Graves' hyperthyroidism patients. Once sampling was done, hyperthyroidism patients were given methimazole at a starting dose of 30 mg daily, whereas ophthalmopathy patients were given high-dose intravenous methylprednisolone. The paper reports TCR Vbeta CDR3 sequencing of some 140 peripheral blood samples: 43 ophthalmopathy, roughly 74 hyperthyroidism and about 17 progressor patients. Beyond this particular receptor, the publication reports: No statistical method was used to set the sample size in advance, and investigators knew the group allocation. In cross-validation, a model built on a 13 V-J signature told ophthalmopathy apart from stable hyperthyroidism with over 85% sensitivity and about 81% specificity, and in testing the same model reached 80%/75%. In validation, the model predicted progression to ophthalmopathy with around 71% sensitivity and about 72% specificity, a median of 6.5 months before onset. Most expanded thyroid clonotypes (frequency above 0.001) were also detected in blood, a finding suggesting that blood repertoires may reflect thyroid immune responses.

Of note for this clonotype: Its antigen remains undetermined. No base qualities exist here, and no much larger clone lies one base off it.

The TCR beta CDR3 regions were amplified from the RNA transcripts. A first-round RT-PCR of the TCR CDR3 used the HTBI primer set with the Qiagen OneStep RT-PCR kit. The libraries were constructed in a second round of multiplex PCR and then size-selected and purified. Sequencing of the libraries was done on an Illumina HiSeq2000 using paired-end 100 bp reads. In the source study's methods: SOAPnuke was used to process the raw data, removing reads that contained adapters or uncalled bases, had a mean Phred below 15, or lacked an exact match to the constant primer or identifier. COPE v1.2.5 was used to merge high-quality paired reads, and clonotypes were defined as unique nucleotide sequences. Clonotypes were aligned to IMGT TRBV, TRBD and TRBJ reference segments using MiTCR v1.1. Analysis was restricted to V-J combinations with a frequency above 0.0001, which covered 99.2% of repertoires. The TCS score was defined as F50 (clonal expansion) divided by E x V (chaos), with BLOSUM62-based TCRdist calculated between CDR3 peptides within each V-J. Welch's t-statistics and random forest reduced around 510 V-J features to 10 to 15, which were used in a naive Bayes classifier (R e1071). The public reads were quality trimmed at Q25 with fastp and then assembled into clones with MiXCR by TCRdb, keeping productive beta chains. All rows with the same CDR3 protein become a single entry with the most common DNA and genes. TCRdb, not the original authors, processed these V and J calls. In this sample the table shows under 700,000 distinct CDR3 sequences, 46% of which occur a single time. 8.2% of the sample goes to the ten largest clones.

CDR1 LNHDA and CDR2 SQIVND are derived from the germline V gene (reference sequence). Germline trimming amounts to 6 bases on V and 8 bases on J, with 10 as the count of junction bases outside the gene matches. The CDR3 goes from the cysteine to the phenylalanine over 14 residues. Here the CDR3 DNA is all that survives: 42 bases in frame from base 1. Stable Graves' hyperthyroidism was defined as the absence of progression to ophthalmopathy over 18 months of follow-up. Hyperthyroidism patients were newly diagnosed, with disease duration under 2 months, and aged 18 to 65 years. Any patient with an uncontrolled infection, another autoimmune disease, pregnancy or lactation was excluded. Diagnoses relied on clinical symptoms, serum thyroxine and TRAb, thyroid ultrasound and orbital computed tomography. Total RNA was extracted with Trizol reagent, and quality was checked on an Agilent 2100 Bioanalyzer.

The rearrangement combines TRBV19 with TRBJ1-1; 9 bases in the junction line up with TRBD1. The clonotype originates from a woman aged 18-29 years with Graves' hyperthyroidism. Donor details come from another sample of the same person, matched by shared clones. The material sequenced was peripheral blood or thyroid tissue (not recorded which). CDR3 region: CASSRGQGDSEAFF. The DNA is as follows: TGTGCCAGTAGCCGGGGACAGGGAGATTCCGAAGCTTTCTTT.